A single sample gave rise to the 8 T cell receptor beta chains below, sequenced in a study of blood T cell repertoires in COVID-19. Repertoires were generated with immunoSEQ multiplex PCR, while TCRdb's copy carries only in-frame clones and drops some. The repertoire includes roughly 200,000 clones, around 80% of them detected once, and roughly 8.7% sits in the top ten. Sequencing used peripheral blood. Receptor source: a man between 40 and 49 years old with active or convalescent COVID-19.

This clone was found a few times. The chain links TRBV2 to TRBJ1-3; 8 bases match TRBD1. Trimming at V came to 4 bases and at J to 4 bases, leaving 6 bases not matched to a gene. Germline V gives CDR1 SNHLY, CDR2 FYNNEI. The CDR3 is 15 residues long. The CDR3 is CASSAEGTGGNTIYF. The CDR3 region has the DNA TGTGCCAGCAGTGCCGAAGGGACAGGAGGAAACACCATATATTTT.

The chain links TRBV6-6 to TRBJ1-3, with D maybe TRBD1 (5 bases). Trimming stripped 5 bases from V and 0 bases from J, with 14 bases between. The CDR3 totals 16 residues. Germline V lookup: CDR1 MNHNY, CDR2 SVGAGI (reference sequence). CDR3 nucleotides: TGTGCCAGCAGTCGACGCCAGGGCTACTCTGGAAACACCATATATTTT. It yields the protein CASSRRQGYSGNTIYF.

This chain connects TRBV19 to TRBJ1-5, with D uncertain. The V gene's germline CDR1 is LNHDA and CDR2 SQIVND (reference sequence). V lost 4 bases and J lost 1, with 11 bases in between. The CDR3 contains 15 residues. The CDR3 DNA is TGTGCCAGTAGTACCAGTTTCCTCAGCAATCAGCCCCAGCATTTT. It translates to CASSTSFLSNQPQHF. The full variable domain, its missing parts supplied by reference TRBV19 and TRBJ1-5, is DGGITQSPKYLFRKEGQNVTLSCEQNLNHDAMYWYRQDPGQGLRLIYYSQIVNDFQKGDIAEGYSVSREKKESFPLTVTSAQKNPTAFYLCASSTSFLSNQPQHFGDGTRLSIL.

The rearrangement uses TRBV5-1 and TRBJ1-1; no reliable D call. V lost 4 bases and J 0 bases, leaving 19 bases between the germline ends. The CDR3 loop spans 17 amino acids. Germline CDR1 reads SGHRS; CDR2 reads YFSETQ. CDR3 bases: TGCGCCAGCAGCCCCCGGGAGAGTGGTACCATGAACACTGAAGCTTTCTTT. Its translation: CASSPRESGTMNTEAFF.

The chain joins TRBV19 to TRBJ1-2; 7 nucleotides match TRBD1. CDR1 is LNHDA and CDR2 is SQIVND in the germline V gene (reference sequence). V lost 5 bases to trimming and J lost 6 bases; unmatched junction nucleotides: 12. The CDR3 has 15 residues. In DNA form, the CDR3 reads TGTGCCAGTAGTCCACCACAGGGGCGCGACCATGGCTACACCTTC. Translated: CASSPPQGRDHGYTF.

This clone was detected once. The V call is TRBV6-5, the J call TRBJ1-2, with D maybe TRBD1 (6 bases). This CDR3 is built from 13 residues. The V gene lost 6 bases and the J gene lost 5 bases, with 13 bases spanning the gap. Germline lookup yields CDR1 MNHEY and CDR2 SVGAGI. The CDR3 region has the DNA TGTGCCAGCAGAAGACAGGATAGTTATGGCTACACCTTC. Protein sequence: CASRRQDSYGYTF.

This chain joins TRBV30 and TRBJ1-4, with TRBD1 matching over 10 bases. This CDR3 contains 13 residues. Germline loops: CDR1 GTSNPN, CDR2 SVGIG (reference sequence). The ends lost 3 bases at V and 8 bases at J; junction bases unmatched: 3. The CDR3 reads CAWRGQGLEKLFF. The CDR3 DNA reads as TGTGCCTGGAGGGGACAGGGGCTGGAAAAACTGTTTTTT.

The rearrangement joins TRBV28 to TRBJ2-3; D possibly corresponds to TRBD2 (6 bases). The CDR3 length is 17 residues. CDR1 and CDR2 from the germline V gene are MDHEN and SYDVKM. V shed 6 bases and J shed 3 bases, with 22 bases lying between them. In DNA form, the CDR3 reads TGTGCCAGCAGCCCCTCTGGTCCGGGAGTTGGGACAGATACGCAGTATTTT. As protein: CASSPSGPGVGTDTQYF.